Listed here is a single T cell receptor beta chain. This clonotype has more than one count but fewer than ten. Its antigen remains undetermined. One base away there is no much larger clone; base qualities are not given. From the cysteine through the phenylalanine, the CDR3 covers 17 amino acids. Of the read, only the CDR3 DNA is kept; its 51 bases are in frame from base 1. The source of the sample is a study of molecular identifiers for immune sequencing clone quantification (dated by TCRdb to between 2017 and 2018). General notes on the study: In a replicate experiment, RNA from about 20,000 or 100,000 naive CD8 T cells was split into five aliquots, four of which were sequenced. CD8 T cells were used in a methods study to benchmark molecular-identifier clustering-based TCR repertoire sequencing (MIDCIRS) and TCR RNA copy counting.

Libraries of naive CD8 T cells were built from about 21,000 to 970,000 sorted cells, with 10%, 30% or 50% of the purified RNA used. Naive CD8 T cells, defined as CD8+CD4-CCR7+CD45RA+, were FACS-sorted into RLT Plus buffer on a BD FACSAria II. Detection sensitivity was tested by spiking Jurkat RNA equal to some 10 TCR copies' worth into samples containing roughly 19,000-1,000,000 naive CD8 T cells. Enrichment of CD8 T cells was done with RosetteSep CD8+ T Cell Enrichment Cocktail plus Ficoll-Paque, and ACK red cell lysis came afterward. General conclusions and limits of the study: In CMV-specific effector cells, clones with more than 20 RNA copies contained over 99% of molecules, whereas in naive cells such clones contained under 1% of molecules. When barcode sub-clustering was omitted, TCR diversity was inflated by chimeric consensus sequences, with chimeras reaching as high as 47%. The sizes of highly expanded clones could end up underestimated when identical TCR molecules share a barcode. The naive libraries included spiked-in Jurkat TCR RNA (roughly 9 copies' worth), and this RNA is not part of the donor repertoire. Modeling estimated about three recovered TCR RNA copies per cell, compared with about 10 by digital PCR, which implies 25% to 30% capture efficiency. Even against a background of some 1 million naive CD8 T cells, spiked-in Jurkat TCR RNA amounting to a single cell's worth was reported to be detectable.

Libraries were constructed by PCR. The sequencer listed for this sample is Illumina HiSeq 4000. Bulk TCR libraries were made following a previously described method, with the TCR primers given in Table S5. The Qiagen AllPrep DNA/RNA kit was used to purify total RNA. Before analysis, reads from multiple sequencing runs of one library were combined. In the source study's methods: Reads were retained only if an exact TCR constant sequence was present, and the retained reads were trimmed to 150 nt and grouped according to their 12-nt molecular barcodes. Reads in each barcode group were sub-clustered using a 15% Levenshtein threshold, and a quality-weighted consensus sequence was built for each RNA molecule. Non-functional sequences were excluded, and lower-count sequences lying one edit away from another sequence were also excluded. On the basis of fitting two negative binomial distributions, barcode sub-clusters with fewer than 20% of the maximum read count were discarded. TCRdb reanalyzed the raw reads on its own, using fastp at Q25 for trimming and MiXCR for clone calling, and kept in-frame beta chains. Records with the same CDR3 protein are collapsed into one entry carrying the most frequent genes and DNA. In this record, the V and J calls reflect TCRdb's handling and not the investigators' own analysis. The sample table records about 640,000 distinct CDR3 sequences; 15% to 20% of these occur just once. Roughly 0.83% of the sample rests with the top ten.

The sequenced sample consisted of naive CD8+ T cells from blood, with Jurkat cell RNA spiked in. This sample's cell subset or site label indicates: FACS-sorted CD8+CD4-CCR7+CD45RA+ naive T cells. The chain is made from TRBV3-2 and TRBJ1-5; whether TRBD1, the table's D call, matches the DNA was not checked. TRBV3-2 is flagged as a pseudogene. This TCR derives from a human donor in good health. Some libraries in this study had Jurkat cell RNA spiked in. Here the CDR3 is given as CASSQEGGEGFTQPQHF. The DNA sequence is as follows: TGTGCCAGCAGCCAAGAAGGTGGTGAGGGGTTCACTCAGCCCCAGCATTTT.